This is a list of T cell receptor beta chains from one sample in a study of beta chain features in type 1 diabetes. The table came from immunoSEQ multiplex PCR; TCRdb's copy has only in-frame clones and leaves some out. The sample lists 330,000 or so clones, roughly an eighth occurring once. The sequencing sample was made of naive CD4+ T cells from blood. These receptors all stem from a woman aged 18-29 years with type 1 diabetes. Both conserved end residues are part of each CDR3. D genes are given only for firm matches. Rows may omit the clone size; those that give it use once, few, many or a size class.

. | TRBJ1-4 | . | TRBV20-1 | TGCAGTGCTAGAGATCTAGAAAAACTGTTTTTT | CSARDLEKLFF
. | TRBJ1-2 | TRBD1 | TRBV30 | TGTGCCTGGAGTCGACAGGGGGACGCCGGCTACACCTTC | CAWSRQGDAGYTF
few | TRBJ1-5 | . | TRBV30 | TGTGCCTGGTCAGGGGCAGTAAGCAATCAGCCCCAGCATTTT | CAWSGAVSNQPQHF
few | TRBJ2-5 | . | TRBV7-9 | TGTGCCAGCAGCCCGCGAGAAGAGACCCAGTACTTC | CASSPREETQYF
few | TRBJ2-1 | TRBD1 | TRBV28 | TGTGCCAGCAGTTGGCCGAGACAGGGAAACAATGAGCAGTTCTTC | CASSWPRQGNNEQFF
few | TRBJ1-5 | . | TRBV15 | TGTGCCACCAGCAGAGATCAGGCCTCTCAGCCCCAGCATTTT | CATSRDQASQPQHF
. | TRBJ2-1 | TRBD1 | TRBV5-1 | TGCGCCAGCAGCGGGGGGACAGGGGGGTACAATGAGCAGTTCTTC | CASSGGTGGYNEQFF
few | TRBJ2-5 | TRBD2 | TRBV2 | TGTGCCAGCAGTGATTACGGGGGGGCCCGGGAGACCCAGTACTTC | CASSDYGGARETQYF
. | TRBJ2-7 | . | TRBV7-9 | TGTGCCAGCAGCGGGTTGTGGACAGAGCCTTACGAGCAGTACTTC | CASSGLWTEPYEQYF
few | TRBJ1-2 | . | TRBV4-3 | TGCGCCAGCAGCCAAGATGTAGGCAGGGAGGATGGCTACACCTTC | CASSQDVGREDGYTF
. | TRBJ1-5 | . | TRBV18 | TGTGCCAGCTCAAACAGGGTCCAGCAGCCCCAGCATTTT | CASSNRVQQPQHF
. | TRBJ1-5 | . | TRBV4-2 | TGTGCCAGCGGAGGGGGGGACTTTAGCAATCAGCCCCAGCATTTT | CASGGGDFSNQPQHF
. | TRBJ2-7 | . | TRBV25-1 | TGTGCCAGCAGTGAGTCGGGGTCTTACGAGCAGTACTTC | CASSESGSYEQYF
few | TRBJ2-3 | TRBD2 | TRBV29-1 | TGCAGCGTTGTGGGACTAGCGGGGGGACTCGGGTTCACAGATACGCAGTATTTT | CSVVGLAGGLGFTDTQYF
few | TRBJ1-2 | . | TRBV5-6 | TGTGCCAGCAGCTTGGTGGAGGGCCGCTACACCTTC | CASSLVEGRYTF
few | TRBJ2-3 | . | TRBV4-1 | TGCGCCAGCAGCCCCTACCCGGCTAGCGACACAGATACGCAGTATTTT | CASSPYPASDTDTQYF
few | TRBJ2-1 | . | TRBV15 | TGTGCCACCAGCCTGGTTACTAGCTTCAGCTACAATGAGCAGTTCTTC | CATSLVTSFSYNEQFF
. | TRBJ1-3 | TRBD1 | TRBV5-1 | TGCGCCAGCAGCTACTACTCTGGGACAGGGGTAGGAAACACCATATATTTT | CASSYYSGTGVGNTIYF
. | TRBJ2-7 | . | TRBV16 | TGTGCCAGCAGCCAATTTCAGGGCTCCTACGAGCAGTACTTC | CASSQFQGSYEQYF
. | TRBJ1-1 | . | TRBV2 | TGTGCCAGCAGTGAGGGCCAGCACGGAGCTTTCTTT | CASSEGQHGAFF
few | TRBJ1-1 | TRBD1 | TRBV9 | TGTGCCAGCAGCGGGGACAGCGAAGCTTTCTTT | CASSGDSEAFF
few | TRBJ1-1 | . | TRBV28 | TGTGCCAGCAGTTCGTGGAACACTGAAGCTTTCTTT | CASSSWNTEAFF
. | TRBJ1-5 | . | TRBV9 | TGTGCCAGCAGCCCAGGGACAACTCCCCCGGATCAGCCCCAGCATTTT | CASSPGTTPPDQPQHF
few | TRBJ1-1 | . | TRBV29-1 | TGCAGCGTTGAAGATCACGGGACTACGAACACTGAAGCTTTCTTT | CSVEDHGTTNTEAFF
. | TRBJ1-6 | . | TRBV9 | TGTGCCAGCAGCCCCCAACAGGGCAAGGGTTCACCCCTCCACTTT | CASSPQQGKGSPLHF
. | TRBJ2-1 | TRBD2 | TRBV28 | TGTGCCAGCACGGGGGGGCGGTCTAATGAGCAGTTCTTC | CASTGGRSNEQFF
. | TRBJ2-1 | . | TRBV7-2 | TGTGCCAGCAGTTCAAGATCGGGTGAGCAGTTCTTC | CASSSRSGEQFF
few | TRBJ1-1 | . | TRBV2 | TGTGCCAGCGCAAATCTGGGGGGGAACACTGAAGCTTTCTTT | CASANLGGNTEAFF
. | TRBJ2-7 | TRBD2 | TRBV9 | TGTGCCAGCAGCCTGACTAGCCTCTCCTACGAGCAGTACTTC | CASSLTSLSYEQYF
. | TRBJ2-5 | TRBD2 | TRBV28 | TGTGCCAGCAGTTCGTGGACTAGCGGGACGAGTGGAGAGACCCAGTACTTC | CASSSWTSGTSGETQYF
. | TRBJ2-7 | . | TRBV2 | TGTGCCAGCAGGGGTGAGCGGGCCGCCTACGAGCAGTACTTC | CASRGERAAYEQYF
. | TRBJ1-1 | . | TRBV9 | TGTGCCAGCAGCTTGGGACATCAGAACACTGAAGCTTTCTTT | CASSLGHQNTEAFF
. | TRBJ1-1 | . | TRBV15 | TGTGCCACCGGAGGGGTTAACACTGAAGCTTTCTTT | CATGGVNTEAFF
few | TRBJ2-3 | . | TRBV29-1 | TGCAGCGTCCGCGGCCATTACACAGATACGCAGTATTTT | CSVRGHYTDTQYF
few | TRBJ1-4 | . | TRBV29-1 | TGCAGCGTTGATAGGGGTTTGGGTGAAAAACTGTTTTTT | CSVDRGLGEKLFF
few | TRBJ2-7 | TRBD1 | TRBV6-5 | TGTGCCAGCAGTTATGGCAGGGGGCGGTACGAGCAGTACTTC | CASSYGRGRYEQYF
. | TRBJ2-5 | . | TRBV6-1 | TGTGCCAGCAGTCTCACGGTGGAGACCCAGTACTTC | CASSLTVETQYF
. | TRBJ2-1 | . | TRBV7-2 | TGTGCCAGCAGCTTAGGAGTTGGTGAGCAGTTCTTC | CASSLGVGEQFF
few | TRBJ2-7 | TRBD2 | TRBV2 | TGTGCCAGCATCGCCGCTAGCGGAACCTACGAGCAGTACTTC | CASIAASGTYEQYF
. | TRBJ2-5 | TRBD2 | TRBV5-1 | TGCGCCAGCAGCTTGGAGGGGACTAGCACAGAGACCCAGTACTTC | CASSLEGTSTETQYF
few | TRBJ2-7 | . | TRBV5-1 | TGCGCCAGCAGCTTGCAAGGGAGGGAGCAGTACTTC | CASSLQGREQYF
. | TRBJ1-3 | . | TRBV25-1 | TGTGCCAGCAGTGGACTATCTGGAAACACCATATATTTT | CASSGLSGNTIYF
. | TRBJ1-5 | . | TRBV2 | TGTGCCAGCAGCAGAACAGAGAATCAGCCCCAGCATTTT | CASSRTENQPQHF
. | TRBJ1-1 | . | TRBV11-2 | TGTGCCAGCAGTTCCTCAGGGATCCCTGAAGCTTTCTTT | CASSSSGIPEAFF
. | TRBJ2-5 | TRBD2 | TRBV5-1 | TGCGCCAGCTCTCTCCCTGGGGCTAGCGGTAGGCAAGAGACCCAGTACTTC | CASSLPGASGRQETQYF
few | TRBJ2-1 | TRBD2 | TRBV28 | TGTGCCAGCAGTCGTTTCCTAGCGGGGAACAATGAGCAGTTCTTC | CASSRFLAGNNEQFF
few | TRBJ2-2 | TRBD2 | TRBV4-1 | TGCGCCAGCAGCCCTGGACTAGCGGGAGTTGCCGGGGAGCTGTTTTTT | CASSPGLAGVAGELFF
few | TRBJ2-5 | TRBD1 | TRBV5-1 | TGCGCCAGCAGCAATCAGGGGGCCGGGGAGACCCAGTACTTC | CASSNQGAGETQYF
. | TRBJ2-7 | . | TRBV5-4 | TGTGCCAGCAGCTTGGTTAGAGGAATAGCGGTCTACGAGCAGTACTTC | CASSLVRGIAVYEQYF
few | TRBJ1-2 | TRBD1 | TRBV9 | TGTGCCAGCAGCGTAGAGGGGACAGGGGGCGGCTACACCTTC | CASSVEGTGGGYTF
. | TRBJ2-1 | . | TRBV10-3 | TGTGCCACCCGAGAGGTTGATGAGCAGTTCTTC | CATREVDEQFF
. | TRBJ1-1 | . | TRBV15 | TGTGCCACCAGCAGAGAGGTACAACACACTGAAGCTTTCTTT | CATSREVQHTEAFF
few | TRBJ1-1 | TRBD1 | TRBV5-4 | TGTGCCAGCAGCTTGGAACAGGGGCTCACTGAAGCTTTCTTT | CASSLEQGLTEAFF
. | TRBJ2-5 | . | TRBV11-2 | TGTGCCAGCAGCTTAGTTAGGGCAGGGCGAGAGACCCAGTACTTC | CASSLVRAGRETQYF